This TCR beta chain was sequenced during a study of cytomegalovirus exposure and HLA in healthy donors. 60 Vbeta and 13 Jbeta primers were used in PCR. Repertoires were generated with immunoSEQ multiplex PCR, while TCRdb's copy carries only in-frame clones and drops some. Found here are some 200,000 clones, less than 90% of them singletons; the top ten hold roughly 0.23%. A remark on this clone: Its antigen remains unidentified.

Study outcomes and limitations: Some TCR beta chains (more than 150 of them) were listed as cytomegalovirus-associated. Analysis performed later found 16,951 TCR beta sequences associated with HLA alleles at 0.05 false discovery rate. Several of the most significant clusters were apparently associated with common viral pathogens in a later analysis. Indistinguishable V segments such as TRBV6-2 and TRBV6-3 were excluded.

The CDR3 is 15 amino acids. Looked up from germline, CDR1 is SGHNT and CDR2 is YYREEE (reference sequence). Trimming at V came to 4 bases and at J to 6 bases, leaving 9 bases not matched to a gene. This TCR derives from a girl less than two years old in good health and CMV-seronegative. Sequences were obtained from PBMCs. The chain joins TRBV5-4 to TRBJ2-7, with 11 bases lining up with TRBD2. The CDR3 region is CASSPIAGGPSEQYF. The CDR3 DNA reads TGTGCCAGCAGCCCGATAGCGGGAGGGCCGAGCGAGCAGTACTTC. The variable domain in full, completed from reference TRBV5-4 and TRBJ2-7, reads ETGVTQSPTHLIKTRGQQVTLRCSSQSGHNTVSWYQQALGQGPQFIFQYYREEENGRGNFPPRFSGLQFPNYSSELNVNALELDDSALYLCASSPIAGGPSEQYFGPGTRLTVT.